The source of this T cell receptor beta chain is a study of cytomegalovirus exposure and HLA in healthy donors. This clone was seen only a few times. In the PCR, 60 Vbeta and 13 Jbeta primers were used. Assay used: immunoSEQ multiplex PCR; TCRdb lists only in-frame clones, some missing. This sample carries around 110,000 clones, approximately 80% of them seen once, and the ten largest clones take 2.5% to 3%. Trimming took 4 bases from V and 2 from J, leaving 12 bases between them. Germline CDR1 reads MDHEN; CDR2 reads SYDVKM. This CDR3 has 15 residues. Sequenced input: PBMCs. V and J are TRBV28 and TRBJ1-5, with D perhaps matching TRBD1 (5 bases). The sequence was obtained from a woman between 18 and 30 years old in good health and CMV-seropositive. The CDR3 is CASSYFKGGNQPQHF. The CDR3 DNA reads as TGTGCCAGCAGTTATTTCAAAGGGGGCAATCAGCCCCAGCATTTT.